The 16 T cell receptor beta chains listed next were all sequenced from one sample in a study of CD8 T cells in Susac syndrome. Random hexamers served to reverse transcribe roughly 0.5 to 1 ug RNA. MiXCR, applied by TCRdb to the immunoSEQ multiplex PCR reads, yields one record per CDR3 protein. The table lists some 190,000 distinct CDR3 sequences, approximately 96% of them singletons, with 0.093% in the top ten. Source material: CD4+ T cells from PBMCs. Receptor source: a human donor with multiple sclerosis.

This chain joins TRBV3-1 and TRBJ1-2; D unclear. Trimming removed 3 bases at V and 6 bases at J, with 11 bases between. Per the germline V gene, CDR1 is LGHDT and CDR2 is YNNKEL (reference sequence). This CDR3 spans 13 amino acids. CDR3 region: CASSQNPRDGYTF. In DNA, the CDR3 is TGTGCCAGCAGCCAGAACCCTCGGGATGGCTACACCTTC.

The CDR3: CSVRLEGETQYF. The CDR3, as DNA: TGCAGCGTCAGACTAGAGGGAGAGACCCAGTACTTC. The J gene is TRBJ2-5, the V gene TRBV29-1, with a weak D call TRBD2 (6 bases). V was trimmed by 6 bases and J by 4 bases, leaving 12 bases between them. The CDR3 is made up of 12 amino acids. From germline, CDR1 is SQVTM and CDR2 ANQGSEA.

This rearrangement joins TRBV29-1 to TRBJ2-2; D unresolved. The length of the CDR3 is 15 residues. Per germline, CDR1 SQVTM and CDR2 ANQGSEA. V was shortened by 1 base and J by 0 bases, with 9 bases between the two germline ends. The CDR3 sequence is CSVEVPRTNTGELFF. DNA of the CDR3: TGCAGCGTTGAAGTCCCCAGGACGAACACCGGGGAGCTGTTTTTT.

The chain couples TRBV2 to TRBJ1-4; no clear D. The CDR3 length is 13 residues. Germline CDR1 reads SNHLY; CDR2 reads FYNNEI. The ends were cut back, 7 bases at V and 7 bases at J, with 13 bases in the middle. CDR3 DNA sequence: TGTGCCAGCATTCGCGGGATTAGTGAAAAACTGTTTTTT. Its translation: CASIRGISEKLFF. The full variable domain, rest sourced from reference TRBV2 and TRBJ1-4, is EPEVTQTPSHQVTQMGQEVILRCVPISNHLYFYWYRQILGQKVEFLVSFYNNEISEKSEIFDDQFSVERPDGSNFTLKIRSTKLEDSAMYFCASIRGISEKLFFGSGTQLSVL.

The chain has TRBV30 and TRBJ1-1, with D hard to call. The ends were cut back, 0 bases at V and 1 base at J, with 9 bases in the middle. Germline V gene lookup returns CDR1 GTSNPN and CDR2 SVGIG (reference sequence). The CDR3 covers 14 residues. CDR3 residues: CAWSVRVQNTEAFF. Here the CDR3 DNA reads TGTGCCTGGAGTGTACGAGTCCAGAACACTGAAGCTTTCTTT.

This chain connects TRBV4-1 to TRBJ1-1; D not certain. V was shortened by 0 bases and J by 5 bases, with 7 bases between the two germline ends. Germline-derived CDR1 and CDR2 are MGHRA and YSYEKL. This CDR3 is 13 amino acids long. This CDR3 is CASSQDGGTEAFF. CDR3 nucleotide sequence: TGCGCCAGCAGCCAAGATGGTGGTACTGAAGCTTTCTTT.

The rearrangement links TRBV3-1 to TRBJ2-5; D may be TRBD2 (6 bases). Germline CDR1 LGHDT, CDR2 YNNKEL (reference sequence). This CDR3 region has 16 residues. The V gene lost 4 bases and the J gene lost 2 bases, with 17 bases spanning the gap. CDR3 coding DNA: TGTGCCAGCAGCCTTAGGGGAATGGCGGGGCAAGAGACCCAGTACTTC. Translated, it gives CASSLRGMAGQETQYF.

V gene TRBV2 combines with J gene TRBJ2-5, with D hard to call. Germline assignment: CDR1 SNHLY and CDR2 FYNNEI. The V gene lost 7 bases and the J gene lost 0 bases, with 9 bases spanning the gap. The CDR3 extends over 13 amino acids. CDR3 amino acids: CASNRGDQETQYF. Written as DNA, the CDR3 is TGTGCCAGCAATCGAGGAGACCAAGAGACCCAGTACTTC. Full variable domain (rest looked up from reference TRBV2 and TRBJ2-5): EPEVTQTPSHQVTQMGQEVILRCVPISNHLYFYWYRQILGQKVEFLVSFYNNEISEKSEIFDDQFSVERPDGSNFTLKIRSTKLEDSAMYFCASNRGDQETQYFGPGTRLLVL.

This chain links TRBV9 with TRBJ1-1; 7 nucleotides agree with TRBD1. CDR3 size: 15 residues. With V trimmed by 0 bases and J by 4 bases, 6 bases remained unmatched. The germline V gene has CDR1 SGDLS and CDR2 YYNGEE. Here the CDR3 reads CASSVGPGGITEAFF. CDR3 coding DNA: TGTGCCAGCAGCGTAGGTCCAGGGGGGATCACTGAAGCTTTCTTT.

This chain connects TRBV29-1 to TRBJ1-1; D gene ambiguous. The germline V gene has CDR1 SQVTM and CDR2 ANQGSEA. Trimming took 5 bases from V and 4 from J, leaving 14 bases between them. The CDR3 length is 13 residues. CDR3 protein: CSVCRRGSTEAFF. The CDR3 DNA sequence: TGCAGCGTTTGTCGGCGAGGGTCCACTGAAGCTTTCTTT.

This clonotype was counted a single time. This chain uses TRBV20-1 with TRBJ2-7; TRBD1 aligns across 12 bases. With 5 bases clipped from V and 5 bases from J, the junction kept 4 bases outside the gene matches. CDR1 is DFQATT and CDR2 is SNEGSKA in the germline V gene (reference sequence). The CDR3 is 13 residues long. CDR3 protein: CSARDRGLNEQYF. The CDR3 DNA follows: TGCAGTGCTCGGGACAGGGGGCTGAACGAGCAGTACTTC.

This clonotype was recorded only once. V is TRBV28 and J is TRBJ2-7; the D call may be TRBD1 or TRBD2 (5 bases each). The germline CDR1 and CDR2 sequences are MDHEN and SYDVKM. Between the trimmed V and J ends, which lost 2 bases and 2 bases, there was a span of 13 bases. The CDR3 spans 15 residues. CDR3 in DNA: TGTGCCAGCAGTTTAGCGAGGGGAACCGCCTACGAGCAGTACTTC. Translated, it gives CASSLARGTAYEQYF.

This chain uses TRBV30 with TRBJ1-2, with D perhaps matching TRBD1 (6 bases). The CDR3 contains 13 residues. Germline values: CDR1 GTSNPN, CDR2 SVGIG (reference sequence). The V end was cut by 6 bases, the J end by 8 bases, with 19 bases between. The CDR3, as DNA: TGTGCCTGCCGTCCCGGAGGGGGGGACGGCTACACCTTC. The encoded protein is CACRPGGGDGYTF.

This chain joins TRBV12-3 or TRBV12-4 and TRBJ1-5; 8 positions match TRBD1. CDR3 length equals 15 residues. Trimming removed 5 bases from V and 4 bases from J; junction bases left unmatched: 7. CDR3 protein: CASSKGQDWNQPQHF. The CDR3 bases are TGTGCCAGCAGTAAGGGACAGGACTGGAATCAGCCCCAGCATTTT.

This clonotype was found once. The genes are TRBV2 and TRBJ1-6; D perhaps matches TRBD1 (5 bases). This CDR3 is built from 12 residues. The V end lost 6 bases, the J end lost 16 bases, and 16 bases lay between the germline ends. The V gene's germline CDR1 is SNHLY and CDR2 FYNNEI. The CDR3 loop reads CASRDNMYPLHF. CDR3 bases: TGTGCCAGCAGGGACAACATGTACCCGCTCCACTTT.

V gene TRBV20-1 combines with J gene TRBJ1-5; 8 bases are shared with TRBD1. This CDR3 contains 15 residues. Per the germline V gene, CDR1 is DFQATT and CDR2 is SNEGSKA (reference sequence). V shed 0 bases, J shed 6 bases, and the junction held 7 bases outside the gene matches. The CDR3 bases are TGCAGTGCTAGAGATCGGCAGGGGGCGGTTCAGCCCCAGCATTTT. Translated, it gives CSARDRQGAVQPQHF.